This TCR beta chain was recovered during a study of OX40 agonist ivuxolimab in advanced cancers. Background on the study: Three patients got partial responses; one had hepatocellular carcinoma and two had cutaneous melanoma. Study outcomes and limitations: Not determined was the antigen specificity of the expanded peripheral T cells. Researchers report that CD8+ T cells had, on average, more expanded clones than CD4+.

Of note for this clone: Its antigen is currently unknown.

Generated by immunoSEQ multiplex PCR, the TCRdb table keeps only in-frame clones and is missing some. This sample has more than 45,000 clones; approximately 81% occur once, and the top ten carry roughly 4.8%. The V end was cut by 1 base, the J end by 6 bases, with 6 bases between. This CDR3 has 12 residues. Germline CDR1 reads ENHRY; CDR2 reads SYGVKD. This clonotype originated in an adult with an advanced solid tumor such as melanoma, head and neck, liver or kidney cancer. Sequences were derived from CD4+ or CD8+ T cells sorted from blood, sampled in a trial of the OX40 agonist ivuxolimab. The gene calls are TRBV10-3 and TRBJ1-1; D ambiguous. The CDR3, as DNA: TGTGCCATCAGTGAGTTCCAGTCTGAAGCTTTCTTT. Protein: CAISEFQSEAFF.